What follows is one T cell receptor (beta chain) and its context. From germline, CDR1 is KGHSH and CDR2 LQKENI. V gave up 4 bases and J gave up 5 bases; unmatched junction bases: 8. The CDR3 totals 15 residues. The entry originates in a study of blood T cell repertoires in COVID-19. For the study at large: Italy, Spain and the United States were the sources of the convalescent and acute COVID-19 samples.

Original processing methods: Cell counts per sample came from amplifying reference gene primers. The method was immunoSEQ multiplex PCR; TCRdb's version includes in-frame clones alone and lacks a portion of them. From that table come the V and J calls and clone size; the DNA was used to work out D and trimming. The table includes roughly 100,000 clones, about 91% detected once. This clonotype originated in a man between 18 and 35 years old with acute or convalescent COVID-19. V gene TRBV18 combines with J gene TRBJ2-1; 7 bases are shared with TRBD1. The sequencing input was peripheral blood. CDR3 residues: CASSLDRAAHNEQFF. CDR3 DNA sequence: TGTGCCAGCTCACTCGACAGGGCGGCCCACAATGAGCAGTTCTTC.